This TCR beta chain was identified during a study of shared clonotypes between healthy human individuals. About the research overall: CD4 naive and memory got three plates each, CD8 naive two, CD8 memory one.

The V gene lost 0 bases and the J gene lost 0 bases, with 14 bases spanning the gap. The CDR3 extends over 17 amino acids. The V gene's germline CDR1 is SGHNT and CDR2 YYREEE (reference sequence). Each PCR replicate from the sorted subsets contained about 210 ng DNA, which is tens of thousands of T cell genomes. Repertoires were generated with immunoSEQ multiplex PCR, while TCRdb's copy carries only in-frame clones and drops some. This repertoire shows 2 million to 2.5 million clones, nearly 97% found once; its top ten account for about 0.13%. The chain is built from TRBV5-4 and TRBJ2-3; D is unclear. The sequenced sample consisted of naive CD4+ T cells sorted from blood. Subset meaning: CD45RA+ positively selected. This TCR derives from a man aged 18 to 29 in good health. CDR3 sequence reads: CASSLAVTYSSTDTQYF. The DNA of the CDR3 is TGTGCCAGCAGCTTGGCCGTCACCTATTCTAGCACAGATACGCAGTATTTT.